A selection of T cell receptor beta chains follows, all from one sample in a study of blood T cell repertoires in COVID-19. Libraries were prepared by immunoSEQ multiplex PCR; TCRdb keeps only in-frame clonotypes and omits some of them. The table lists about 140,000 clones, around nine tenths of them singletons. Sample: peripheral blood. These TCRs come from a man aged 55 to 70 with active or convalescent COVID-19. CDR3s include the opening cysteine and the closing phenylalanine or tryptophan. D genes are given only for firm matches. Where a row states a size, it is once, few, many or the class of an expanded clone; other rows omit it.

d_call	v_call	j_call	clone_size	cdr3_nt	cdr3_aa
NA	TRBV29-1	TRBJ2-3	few	TGCAGCGTGAGAATCGGGAGCGCGAGCACAGATACGCAGTATTTT	CSVRIGSASTDTQYF
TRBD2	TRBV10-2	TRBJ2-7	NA	TGCGCCAGCAGGCTAGCGGGGACTTCCTACGAGCAGTACTTC	CASRLAGTSYEQYF
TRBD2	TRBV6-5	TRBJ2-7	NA	TGTGCCAGCCATAGCGGGACCATCTACGAGCAGTACTTC	CASHSGTIYEQYF
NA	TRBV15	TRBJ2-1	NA	TGTGCCACCAGCAGAGTTGGAGCGGGCACCTCCTACAATGAGCAGTTCTTC	CATSRVGAGTSYNEQFF
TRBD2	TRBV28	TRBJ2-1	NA	TGTGCCAGCAGTCCAGGGACTAGCGATTACAATGAGCAGTTCTTC	CASSPGTSDYNEQFF
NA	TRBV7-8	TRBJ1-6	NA	TGTGCCAGCAGCTCCGACTGGAGTCAATCACCCCTCCACTTT	CASSSDWSQSPLHF
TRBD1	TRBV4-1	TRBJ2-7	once	TGCGCCAGCAGCCCGATGGGACAGCCCTACGAGCAGTACTTC	CASSPMGQPYEQYF
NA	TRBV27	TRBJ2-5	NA	TGTGCCAGCAGTCCACGGGGCAGGGGAGCTCAAGAGACCCAGTACTTC	CASSPRGRGAQETQYF
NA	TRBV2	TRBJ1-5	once	TGTGCCAGCAGTCCACAGGGAGAGCCCCAGCATTTT	CASSPQGEPQHF
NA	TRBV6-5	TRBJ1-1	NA	TGTGCCAGCAGTCGTACGGGGGGTTTAGGTGAAGCTTTCTTT	CASSRTGGLGEAFF
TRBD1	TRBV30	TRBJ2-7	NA	TGTGCCTGGAGCGTTCGCGGGACAGGGCTAACAAAGTCCTACGAGCAGTACTTC	CAWSVRGTGLTKSYEQYF
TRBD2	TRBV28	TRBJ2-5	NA	TGTGCCAGCAGTCTAGCGGGAGGGGGGGGAAAAGAGACCCAGTACTTC	CASSLAGGGGKETQYF
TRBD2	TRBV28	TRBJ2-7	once	TGTGCCAGCAGTTTGCCTAGCGGGAGATACGAGCAGTACTTC	CASSLPSGRYEQYF
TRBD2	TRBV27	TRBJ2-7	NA	TGTGCCAGCAGTTTTACTAGCGGAACCTCCTACGAGCAGTACTTC	CASSFTSGTSYEQYF
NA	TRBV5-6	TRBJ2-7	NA	TGTGCCAGCAGCGCCGATACGGTCTACGAGCAGTACTTC	CASSADTVYEQYF
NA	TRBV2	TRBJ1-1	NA	TGTGCCAGCAGAGCGGGACAAACTGAAGCTTTCTTT	CASRAGQTEAFF
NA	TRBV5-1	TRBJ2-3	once	TGCGCCAGCAGCTTGGCCCCACTCACAGATACGCAGTATTTT	CASSLAPLTDTQYF
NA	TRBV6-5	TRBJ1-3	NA	TGTGCCAGCAGACGCGGGGGCACTGGAAACACCATATATTTT	CASRRGGTGNTIYF
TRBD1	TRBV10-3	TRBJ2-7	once	TGTGCCATCAGTGAACCGGACAGGTCTCCTTACGAGCAGTACTTC	CAISEPDRSPYEQYF
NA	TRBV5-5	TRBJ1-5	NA	TGTGCCAGCAGCCTAACTGATAGCAATCAGCCCCAGCATTTT	CASSLTDSNQPQHF
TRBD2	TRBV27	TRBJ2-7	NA	TGTGCCAGCAGTTTAGGGACTAGCGGATCCCACGGCAACGAGCAGTACTTC	CASSLGTSGSHGNEQYF
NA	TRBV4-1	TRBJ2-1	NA	TGCGCCAGCAGCCAAAATCAGGCGGGGTTCTACAATGAGCAGTTCTTC	CASSQNQAGFYNEQFF
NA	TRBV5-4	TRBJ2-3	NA	TGTGCCAGCAGCTTGATAGGGGCTGATACGCAGTATTTT	CASSLIGADTQYF
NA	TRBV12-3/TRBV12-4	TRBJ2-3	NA	TGTGCCAGCACCTTTTCCACAGATACGCAGTATTTT	CASTFSTDTQYF
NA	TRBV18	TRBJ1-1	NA	TGTGCCAGCTCACCCGACATTGTCGCTGAAGCTTTCTTT	CASSPDIVAEAFF
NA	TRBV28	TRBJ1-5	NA	TGTGCCAGCCGCGGGGCCGCCAAGGGCAATCAGCCCCAGCATTTT	CASRGAAKGNQPQHF
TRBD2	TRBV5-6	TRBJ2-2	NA	TGTGCCAGCAGCCCTAGGCCTAGCGGGATATGGGCCGGGGAGCTGTTTTTT	CASSPRPSGIWAGELFF
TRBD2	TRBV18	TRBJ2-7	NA	TGTGCCAGCTCATTACTAGCGGGGGACTACGAGCAGTACTTC	CASSLLAGDYEQYF
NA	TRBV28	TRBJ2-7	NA	TGTGCCAGCAATGGGGGGTGGGAGCAGTACTTC	CASNGGWEQYF
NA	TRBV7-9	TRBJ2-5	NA	TGTGCCAGCAGCTGGTCTGGCAGGGATGGGGAGACCCAGTACTTC	CASSWSGRDGETQYF
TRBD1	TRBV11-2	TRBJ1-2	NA	TGTGCCAGCAGCTATGACAGGGATCGAAATGGCTACACCTTC	CASSYDRDRNGYTF
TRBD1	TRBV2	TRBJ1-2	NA	TGTGCCAGCAGAAGAGACAGGGCTACTAACTATGGCTACACCTTC	CASRRDRATNYGYTF
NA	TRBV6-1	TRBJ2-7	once	TGTGCCAGCAGTCCGGGGCGGGGTTTTAGCTACGAGCAGTACTTC	CASSPGRGFSYEQYF
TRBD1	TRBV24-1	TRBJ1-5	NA	TGTGCCACCAATGGACAGGATAATCAGCCCCAGCATTTT	CATNGQDNQPQHF
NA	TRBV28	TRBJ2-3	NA	TGTGCCAGCAGTTCCGGTTTGGCCCCGGGTGGAGGGGGCGGAGATACGCAGTATTTT	CASSSGLAPGGGGGDTQYF
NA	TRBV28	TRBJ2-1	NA	TGTGCCAGCAGTTTATTTAGCATGAATGAGCAGTTCTTC	CASSLFSMNEQFF
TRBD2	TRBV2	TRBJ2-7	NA	TGTGCCAGCATTCTAGCGGGAATCTACGAGCAGTACTTC	CASILAGIYEQYF
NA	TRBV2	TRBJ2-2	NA	TGTGCCAGCAGTCAAGGAGGGGGTGGCGGGGAGCTGTTTTTT	CASSQGGGGGELFF
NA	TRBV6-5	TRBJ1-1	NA	TGTGCCAGCACCTCCAGGAACACTGAAGCTTTCTTT	CASTSRNTEAFF
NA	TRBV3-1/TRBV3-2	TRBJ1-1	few	TGTGCCAGCAGCCGTAAGGGCGGGAGCACTGAAGCTTTCTTT	CASSRKGGSTEAFF
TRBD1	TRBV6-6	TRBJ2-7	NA	TGTGCCAGCAGTTACGCACAGGGGTCCGAGCAGTACTTC	CASSYAQGSEQYF
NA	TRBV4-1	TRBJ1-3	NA	TGCGCCAGCAGCCAATTGACTACGAGCTCTGGAAACACCATATATTTT	CASSQLTTSSGNTIYF
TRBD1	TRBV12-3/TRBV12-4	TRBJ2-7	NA	TGTGCCAGCAGACGCCAGACAGGGACCGAGCAGTACTTC	CASRRQTGTEQYF
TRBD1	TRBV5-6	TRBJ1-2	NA	TGTGTCAGCAGCTTGGCTTTTGGACAGGGGGCTGCTTATGGCTACACCTTC	CVSSLAFGQGAAYGYTF
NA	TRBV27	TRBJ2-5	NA	TGTGCCAGCAGTTTTCGTTGGAGTGAGACCCAGTACTTC	CASSFRWSETQYF
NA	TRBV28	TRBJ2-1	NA	TGTGCCATAACCGGCGGGATCTCCTACAATGAGCAGTTCTTC	CAITGGISYNEQFF
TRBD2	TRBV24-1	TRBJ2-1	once	TGTGCCACCAGTTGGACTAGCGGAGGACACAATGAGCAGTTCTTC	CATSWTSGGHNEQFF
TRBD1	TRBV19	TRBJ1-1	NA	TGTGCCAGTAGTCCTTGGGCTGGCAGGGGGGCTAATACGAACACTGAAGCTTTCTTT	CASSPWAGRGANTNTEAFF